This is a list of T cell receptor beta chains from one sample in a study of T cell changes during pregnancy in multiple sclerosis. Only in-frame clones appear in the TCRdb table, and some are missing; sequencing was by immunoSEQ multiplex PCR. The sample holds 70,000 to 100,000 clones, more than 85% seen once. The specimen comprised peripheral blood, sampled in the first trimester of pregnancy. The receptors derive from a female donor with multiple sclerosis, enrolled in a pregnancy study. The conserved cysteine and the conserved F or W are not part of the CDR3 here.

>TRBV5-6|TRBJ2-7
ASSLARRGSSYEQY
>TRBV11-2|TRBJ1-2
ASSLMDRANYGYT
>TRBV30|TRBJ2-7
ACSVGGASYEQY
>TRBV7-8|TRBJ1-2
ASSLGQAFLYGYT
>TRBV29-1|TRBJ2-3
SARQGTDTQY
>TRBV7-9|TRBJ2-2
ASSLRAGATGELF
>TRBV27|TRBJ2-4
ASSWGLGGGGKNIQY
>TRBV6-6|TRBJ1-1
ASTLTGYEAF
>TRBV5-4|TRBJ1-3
ASSLVGSSGNTIY
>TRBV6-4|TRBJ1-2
ASSDSKRGNHGYT
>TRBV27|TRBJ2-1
ASSFRISSSGGRDEQF
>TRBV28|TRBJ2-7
ASSSPTTGSSEQY
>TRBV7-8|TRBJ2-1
ASSLDLNEQF
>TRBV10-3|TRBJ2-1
ATRRGWNKQF
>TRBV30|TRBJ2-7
AWADWDRGYEQY
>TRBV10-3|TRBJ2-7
ACGKGAGGPYEQY
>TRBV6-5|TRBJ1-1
ASRPRGPSIPEAF
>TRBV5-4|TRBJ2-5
ASSGPSSETQY
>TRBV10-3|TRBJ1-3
AVHSLSSGNTIY
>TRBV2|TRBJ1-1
ASRGGMNTEAF
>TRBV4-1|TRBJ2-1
ASSQDRERALLNEQF
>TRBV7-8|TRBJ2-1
ASISLLARKLNEQF
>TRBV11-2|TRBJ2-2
ASSKGQGSTGELF
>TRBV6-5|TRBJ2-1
ASSLSGSSYNEQF
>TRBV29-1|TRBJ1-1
SVDPTRRNTEAF
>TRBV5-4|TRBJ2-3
ASSFGSTDTQY
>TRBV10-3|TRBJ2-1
AISEPTTRPSPYNEQF
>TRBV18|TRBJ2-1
ASSPAASSYNEQF
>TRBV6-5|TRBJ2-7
ASSGLGPPYEQY
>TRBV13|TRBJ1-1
ASSFRTGNTEAF
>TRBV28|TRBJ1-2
ASSEIYGYT
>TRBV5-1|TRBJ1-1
ASSFGQGASEAF
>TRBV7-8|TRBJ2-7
ASSPRGSGNEQY
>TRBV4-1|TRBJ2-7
ASSQDQERDRH
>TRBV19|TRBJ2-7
ASGPPQGRLWEQY
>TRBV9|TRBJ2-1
ASSVVGRGSYNEQF
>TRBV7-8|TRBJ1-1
ASSRNRESTEAF
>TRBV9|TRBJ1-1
ASSSVRGYTEAF
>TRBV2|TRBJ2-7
AGRQGYEQY
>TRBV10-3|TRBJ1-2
AISEHSPGQQRSNYGYT
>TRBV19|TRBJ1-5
ASSKEGQGYQPQH
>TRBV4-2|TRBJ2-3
ASSPRSGSSTDTQY
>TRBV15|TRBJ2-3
ATSRISGADTQY
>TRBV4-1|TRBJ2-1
ASSQTSGTSSYNEQF
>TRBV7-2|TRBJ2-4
ASSLGSAAKNIQY
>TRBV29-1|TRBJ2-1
SVDRLAGDWEQF
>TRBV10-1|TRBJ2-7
ASSDPGQGAYEQY
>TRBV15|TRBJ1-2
ATSRDPPGGGYT
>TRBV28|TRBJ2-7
ASSGQGRREQY
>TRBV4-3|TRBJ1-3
ASSQERTSGNTIY
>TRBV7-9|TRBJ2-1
ASSSGLARNEQF
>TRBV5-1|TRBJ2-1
ASSGLAVYNEQF
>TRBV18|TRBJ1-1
ASSPLGVNTEAF
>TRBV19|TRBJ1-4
ASRSGSNEKLF
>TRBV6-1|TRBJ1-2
ASSTDRGHYGYT
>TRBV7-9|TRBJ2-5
ASRLGGIGEETQY
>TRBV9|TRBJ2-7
ASSSGSSLTYEQY
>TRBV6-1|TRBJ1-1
ASSEYTGSGTEAF
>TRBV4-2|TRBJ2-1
ASSQDRLGLAGSNEQF